Described below is a single T cell receptor (beta chain) sequence and its context. TCRdb's copy holds only in-frame clones and misses some; the assay was immunoSEQ multiplex PCR. The table lists some 45,000 clones, roughly 78% of them singletons. Time point in this sample: cycle 4 day 1 (C4D1), after more than five weeks of nivolumab. Brentuximab vedotin exposure varied among the patients, all of whom had relapsed after autologous stem cell transplantation. This sample stems from a study of PD-1 blockade in classical Hodgkin lymphoma. The CDR3 totals 14 residues. The V and J ends lost 4 bases and 4 bases, in that order; junction bases with no gene match: 5. Germline V gene lookup returns CDR1 SGHKS and CDR2 YYEKEE (reference sequence).

Sample: peripheral blood mononuclear cells (PBMCs), taken before the fourth cycle of nivolumab. The chain recombines TRBV5-5 with TRBJ1-5, with 7 bases that match TRBD1. The TCR sequence derives from a human donor with classical Hodgkin lymphoma. The CDR3 sequence: CASSPGQRNQPQHF. Here the CDR3 DNA reads TGTGCCAGCAGCCCGGGACAGCGAAATCAGCCCCAGCATTTT.